This record looks at one T cell receptor beta chain sequence and its context. The antigen remains unidentified. This entry comes from a study of cytomegalovirus exposure and HLA in healthy donors. The V gene end was trimmed by 4 bases and the J gene end by 3 bases; junction bases not matched to a gene: 8. In germline, CDR1 is SGHKS, CDR2 YYEKEE (reference sequence). This CDR3 contains 16 residues. Both 60 Vbeta primers and 13 Jbeta primers went into the PCR. Here immunoSEQ multiplex PCR was the method, and the copy in TCRdb shows in-frame clones only, minus some. The sample has 65,000 to 75,000 clones, 65% to 75% seen once. Study-wide results and limits: Roughly even sequencing depth across donors was the assumption behind the presence/absence analyses. It was fewer than 200 TCR beta chains that were listed as cytomegalovirus-associated.

Sequences were obtained from PBMCs. The TCR was taken from a woman aged 55-69 years in good health and CMV-seropositive. The chain carries TRBV5-5 and TRBJ1-1; TRBD1 matches at 11 bases. The CDR3 DNA sequence: TGTGCCAGCAGCCGGGGACAGGGGGGGTTCGACACTGAAGCTTTCTTT. Translated, it gives CASSRGQGGFDTEAFF.